These 30 T cell receptor beta chains were all obtained from the same sample, sequenced in a study of post-analysis software for immune sequencing data. Study-wide findings and caveats: Comparison of patients with controls showed a handful of TRBV segments more frequent in patients, TRBV5-6, TRBV5-1 and TRBV20-1 among them.

Built from TCR beta cDNA, the libraries had unique molecular identifiers in them. TCRdb re-derived calls from the PCR reads in MiXCR, one entry per CDR3 protein. This table holds around 700,000 distinct CDR3 sequences, more than 50% found once. These TCRs' antigens remain unknown. The sequenced sample was blood. These receptors were collected from a girl between 2 and 10 years old with multiple sclerosis.

This rearrangement joins TRBV6-2 or TRBV6-3 to TRBJ1-5, with a weak D call TRBD1 (5 bases). The CDR3 totals 14 residues. The germline V and J ends were trimmed by 7 bases and 3 bases, with 13 bases remaining between them. Germline values: CDR1 MNHEY, CDR2 SVGEGT. The CDR3 DNA sequence: TGTGCCAGCAAAAATGGGGGGATCAATCAGCCCCAGCATTTT. This encodes CASKNGGINQPQHF.

The chain employs TRBV5-1 and TRBJ2-5, with D perhaps TRBD2 (5 bases). In germline, CDR1 is SGHRS, CDR2 YFSETQ. This CDR3 comprises 12 residues. V gave up 7 bases and J gave up 3 bases, with 10 bases separating them. CDR3 loop: CASRKAEETQYF. CDR3 in DNA: TGCGCCAGCCGGAAAGCGGAAGAGACCCAGTACTTC.

The chain employs TRBV29-1 and TRBJ2-3; TRBD2 agrees at 9 bases. CDR3 length: 15 amino acids. Per the germline V gene, CDR1 is SQVTM and CDR2 is ANQGSEA. J gave up 4 bases and V 8 bases, and 13 bases lay outside the gene matches. CDR3 sequence reads: CSSKETSGAPDTQYF. CDR3 bases: TGCAGCTCAAAGGAGACTAGCGGAGCACCAGATACGCAGTATTTT.

This clonotype appeared a single time. V and J are TRBV9 and TRBJ1-2; TRBD1 might be the D (5 bases). Trimming left V 4 bases short and J 10 bases short, with 20 bases between. CDR1 is SGDLS and CDR2 is YYNGEE in the germline V gene. This CDR3 contains 14 residues. DNA for the CDR3: TGTGCCAGCAGCCCTGAATGGGGCGGATCGTCCTACACCTTC. The encoded protein is CASSPEWGGSSYTF.

This clonotype was observed a single time. This rearrangement joins TRBV6-1 to TRBJ2-5, with D possibly called TRBD1 or TRBD2 (5 bases each). CDR1 is MNHNS and CDR2 is SASEGT in the germline V gene. V lost 2 bases, J lost 5 bases, and 12 bases lay in between. CDR3 length equals 14 residues. CDR3 sequence (DNA): TGTGCCAGCAGTGAAAGGAGGCAGGGTGAGACCCAGTACTTC. This gives the protein CASSERRQGETQYF.

This clonotype came up a few times. The chain combines TRBV7-9 with TRBJ1-1, with D tentatively TRBD1 (5 bases). Trimming removed 1 base from V and 8 bases from J, with 8 bases in between. This CDR3 spans 12 amino acids. CDR1 and CDR2 (germline): SEHNR, FQNEAQ (reference sequence). In nucleotides, the CDR3 is TGTGCCAGCAGCTTAGGAGACAGCGAAGCTTTCTTT. Translating gives CASSLGDSEAFF.

The chain uses TRBV28 and TRBJ1-4, with 7 bases fitting TRBD1. There are 12 residues in the CDR3. CDR1 is MDHEN and CDR2 is SYDVKM in the germline V gene. V was clipped by 8 bases and J by 6 bases; unmatched bases: 3. The CDR3 region has the DNA TGTGCCAGCTCTGACAGGGATGAAAAACTGTTTTTT. Translating it yields CASSDRDEKLFF.

The gene calls are TRBV6-1 and TRBJ2-4; TRBD2 agrees at 7 bases. CDR3 size: 17 residues. The V segment lost 2 bases and the J segment 3 bases; nucleotides outside the gene matches: 10. In germline, CDR1 is MNHNS, CDR2 SASEGT. The CDR3 reads CASSERDGPGGKNIQYF. As DNA, the CDR3 is TGTGCCAGCAGTGAAAGGGACGGGCCGGGAGGCAAAAACATTCAGTACTTC.

This clonotype was recorded a few times. J is TRBJ2-1 and V is TRBV29-1; D might be TRBD1 or TRBD2, each matching 6 bases. The V end was cut by 6 bases, the J end by 6 bases, with 18 bases between. Germline values: CDR1 SQVTM, CDR2 ANQGSEA. The CDR3 contains 14 residues. CDR3 nucleotide sequence: TGCAGCGTGGATCAAAGGGGGGTGGGCAATGAGCAGTTCTTC. Protein product: CSVDQRGVGNEQFF.

The rearrangement joins TRBV10-2 to TRBJ2-1; D uncertain. The CDR3 spans 16 residues. V lost 2 bases, J lost 7 bases, and 18 bases lay in between. Germline V gives CDR1 WSHSY, CDR2 SAAADI. The CDR3 loop is CASSEIRELRRNEQFF. Here the CDR3 DNA reads TGCGCCAGCAGTGAGATCCGAGAACTCAGACGTAATGAGCAGTTCTTC.

This clonotype has a single count. The V and J genes are TRBV12-3 or TRBV12-4 and TRBJ1-1; 9 bases fit TRBD1. The V and J ends lost 5 bases and 11 bases, in that order; junction bases with no gene match: 6. This CDR3 has 12 amino acids. The CDR3 spells CASSDRGFVAFF. CDR3 DNA: TGTGCCAGCAGTGACAGGGGGTTCGTCGCTTTCTTT.

Here the CDR3 reads CSAAGLAGGPVNEQYF. CDR3 coding DNA: TGCAGCGCCGCCGGACTAGCGGGAGGGCCTGTCAACGAGCAGTACTTC. The gene calls are TRBV29-1 and TRBJ2-7; TRBD2 agrees at 15 bases. From germline, CDR1 is SQVTM and CDR2 ANQGSEA. The junction had 12 bases not matched to a gene; V was cut back by 7 bases and J by 5 bases. The CDR3 runs 16 residues.

This chain connects TRBV12-3 or TRBV12-4 to TRBJ2-1; weak D call: TRBD2 (6 bases). The CDR3 sequence is 15 residues long. With 3 bases removed from V and 3 bases from J, the gap between germline ends came to 12 bases. The CDR3 protein is CASSLRDVFYNEQFF. The CDR3 DNA reads TGTGCCAGCAGTTTGCGGGACGTTTTCTACAATGAGCAGTTCTTC.

The V and J genes are TRBV7-3 and TRBJ2-1; D is perhaps TRBD1 or TRBD2 (5 bases each). Looked up from germline, CDR1 is SGHTA and CDR2 is FQGTGA. CDR3 length equals 15 residues. V dropped 2 bases and J dropped 6 bases, with 14 bases sitting between them. The CDR3 nucleotides are TGTGCCAGCAGCTTAGGGGACCAGCGTCTCAATGAGCAGTTCTTC. This gives the protein CASSLGDQRLNEQFF.

In its sample, this clonotype was seen once. The rearrangement uses TRBV7-9 and TRBJ2-7; TRBD1 matches 10 bases. This CDR3 contains 15 residues. CDR1 is SEHNR, CDR2 FQNEAQ, per germline (reference sequence). The ends lost 5 bases at V and 4 bases at J; junction bases unmatched: 8. The CDR3 coding sequence is TGTGCCAGCAGCCCCCAAGACAGGGGGCGTTACGAGCAGTACTTC. Translation gives CASSPQDRGRYEQYF.

This chain uses TRBV5-6 with TRBJ2-7; tentatively, D is TRBD2 (6 bases). Trimming took off 0 bases at V and 2 bases at J, with 15 bases between the two ends. The CDR3 contains 16 residues. Per the germline V gene, CDR1 is SGHDT and CDR2 is YYEEEE. The CDR3 DNA follows: TGTGCCAGCAGCTTGGCCGGGGGACGGCTAACCTACGAGCAGTACTTC. Translating gives CASSLAGGRLTYEQYF. The variable domain in full, with the rest retrieved from reference TRBV5-6 and TRBJ2-7, is DAGVTQSPTHLIKTRGQQVTLRCSPKSGHDTVSWYQQALGQGPQFIFQYYEEEERQRGNFPDRFSGHQFPNYSSELNVNALLLGDSALYLCASSLAGGRLTYEQYFGPGTRLTVT.

This clonotype was detected only a few times. The chain links TRBV28 to TRBJ2-1; no definite D call. The CDR3 loop spans 14 amino acids. Per the germline V gene, CDR1 is MDHEN and CDR2 is SYDVKM. Trimming left V 3 bases short and J 0 bases short, with 6 bases between. In DNA form, the CDR3 reads TGTGCCAGCAGTTTGGGGTTCTCCTACAATGAGCAGTTCTTC. Translation gives CASSLGFSYNEQFF.

The chain links TRBV12-3 or TRBV12-4 to TRBJ2-7; TRBD2 is a possible D gene (7 bases). V was clipped by 8 bases and J by 5 bases, with 16 bases between them. This CDR3 spans 13 amino acids. The CDR3, as DNA: TGTGCCAGCTGCGGGGGCAGGGGAGACGAGCAGTACTTC. Translating gives CASCGGRGDEQYF.

The V call is TRBV5-4, the J call TRBJ2-1, with TRBD1 matching 10 bases. V gave up 2 bases and J gave up 9 bases; unmatched junction bases: 11. CDR1 and CDR2 (germline): SGHNT, YYREEE (reference sequence). The CDR3 is 16 amino acids. This CDR3 reads CASSLPPGQGSGEQFF. Written as DNA, the CDR3 is TGTGCCAGCAGCTTACCTCCGGGACAGGGGAGTGGTGAGCAGTTCTTC. Full variable domain (outside the CDR3, taken from reference TRBV5-4 and TRBJ2-1): ETGVTQSPTHLIKTRGQQVTLRCSSQSGHNTVSWYQQALGQGPQFIFQYYREEENGRGNFPPRFSGLQFPNYSSELNVNALELDDSALYLCASSLPPGQGSGEQFFGPGTRLTVL.

This sequence joins TRBV20-1 and TRBJ2-7; 12 bases map to TRBD2. The J call is doubtful: the DNA matches TRBJ2-5 better. The CDR3 length is 18 residues. CDR1 and CDR2 from the germline V gene are DFQATT and SNEGSKA (reference sequence). The CDR3 reads CSASPRLAGVRVGETQYF. The CDR3 DNA reads as TGCAGTGCTAGTCCCAGACTAGCGGGAGTTAGAGTGGGAGAGACCCAGTACTTC.

A remark on this clonotype: One junction end does not reproduce the germline sequence, and a read error may be involved. This chain connects TRBV7-6 to TRBJ2-5; the D gene is possibly TRBD2 (6 bases). Germline V gene lookup returns CDR1 SGHVS and CDR2 FNYEAQ. The CDR3 is made up of 14 amino acids. The CDR3 DNA reads as TGTGCCAGCACCTTAACGGGAGAAAGCGAGACCCAGTACTTC. This encodes CASTLTGESETQYF.

The V gene is TRBV6-1, the J gene TRBJ2-5; 9 bases map to TRBD1. The end of the DNA aligns better with TRBJ2-7, so the J call may be wrong. This CDR3 region has 17 residues. Germline V gene data show CDR1 as MNHNS and CDR2 as SASEGT. CDR3 DNA: TGTGCCAGCAGTGGGTACCCACCGGGACAGGGAGACTACGAGCAGTACTTC. This translates into CASSGYPPGQGDYEQYF.

The chain employs TRBV2 and TRBJ2-5; 8 bases fit TRBD1. Trimming removed 6 bases from V and 4 bases from J; junction bases left unmatched: 7. CDR1 is SNHLY and CDR2 is FYNNEI in the germline V gene. The CDR3 spans 14 residues. The CDR3 here is CASRQGASGETQYF. CDR3 DNA sequence: TGTGCCAGCAGGCAGGGGGCGTCGGGAGAGACCCAGTACTTC.

This chain connects TRBV4-2 to TRBJ2-1, with a weak D call TRBD2 (5 bases). Trimming stripped 6 bases from V and 9 bases from J, with 12 bases between. Germline V lookup: CDR1 LGHNA, CDR2 YNFKEQ. This CDR3 has 12 amino acids. For the CDR3, the DNA is TGTGCCAGCAGTGGGAGCGAGGTTGAGCAGTTCTTC. It is translated as CASSGSEVEQFF.

The sample holds one count of this clonotype. The J gene is TRBJ1-2, the V gene TRBV12-3 or TRBV12-4; D remains unclear. This CDR3 is built from 16 residues. The V end was cut by 5 bases, the J end by 0 bases, with 16 bases between. The CDR3 spells CASSPSRRPPNYGYTF. The CDR3 region has the DNA TGTGCCAGCAGTCCCTCCAGACGGCCTCCTAACTATGGCTACACCTTC.

The CDR3 protein is CASKRAGTDTQYF. The CDR3 DNA is TGTGCCAGCAAAAGGGCGGGCACAGATACGCAGTATTTT. This chain uses TRBV7-6 with TRBJ2-3, with D uncertain. This CDR3 has 13 residues. The germline V gene encodes CDR1 SGHVS and CDR2 FNYEAQ. The V end lost 7 bases, the J end lost 1 base, and 9 bases lay between the germline ends.

The chain joins TRBV6-1 to TRBJ1-2; possible D gene TRBD1, 6 bases. In germline, CDR1 is MNHNS, CDR2 SASEGT. Trimming removed 3 bases at V and 6 bases at J, with 14 bases between. The CDR3 consists of 14 residues. The CDR3: CASSEPWGGHGYTF. The CDR3 bases are TGTGCCAGCAGTGAGCCCTGGGGGGGCCATGGCTACACCTTC.

The chain uses TRBV20-1 and TRBJ2-5, with TRBD2 as a possible D gene (7 bases). This CDR3 is 20 amino acids long. Trimming cost V 3 bases and J 5 bases, with 34 bases left between them. The V gene's germline CDR1 is DFQATT and CDR2 SNEGSKA (reference sequence). This CDR3 reads CSASPNTAGHISTMLETQYF. The CDR3 nucleotides are TGCAGTGCTAGCCCAAATACAGCGGGACATATTTCTACGATGTTGGAGACCCAGTACTTC.

This clonotype was detected only a few times. This chain links TRBV5-1 with TRBJ2-7; no definite D call. This CDR3 has 13 residues. The germline gives CDR1 SGHRS, CDR2 YFSETQ. The germline V and J ends were trimmed by 0 bases and 1 base, with 5 bases remaining between them. The CDR3 nucleotides read TGCGCCAGCAGCTTGGACACTTCCTACGAGCAGTACTTC. It specifies CASSLDTSYEQYF.

This clonotype was recorded a few times. This chain links TRBV7-2 with TRBJ2-5, with D perhaps being TRBD1 or TRBD2 (5 bases each). V gave up 0 bases and J gave up 7 bases, with 15 bases separating them. There are 15 residues in the CDR3. Germline V lookup: CDR1 SGHTA, CDR2 FQGNSA. Here the CDR3 reads CASSLAGPILGTQYF. CDR3 nucleotides: TGTGCCAGCAGCTTAGCGGGACCAATCCTAGGGACCCAGTACTTC.